This T cell receptor (beta chain) was sequenced for a study of T-cell memory formation after mild COVID-19. Study outcomes and limitations: CD4+ bias marked clones expanding day 15 to 37, unlike balanced contracting clones. There were some responding clones in pre-infection memory, which suggested that cross-reactive memory had joined.

Germline loops: CDR1 SGHTA, CDR2 FQGNSA. The CDR3 loop spans 18 amino acids. Between the trimmed V and J ends, which lost 5 bases and 5 bases, there was a span of 25 bases. TCRdb independently ran MiXCR on the 5' RACE reads; one entry per CDR3 protein. The table records 550,000 to 700,000 distinct CDR3 sequences, approximately 19% of them present only once. This clonotype turned up a few times. Its antigen is unknown. The sample consisted of PBMCs or a T cell subset sorted from them (not recorded which). This rearrangement joins TRBV7-2 to TRBJ2-1, with D tentatively TRBD2 (6 bases). This receptor was obtained from an adult woman who had mild COVID-19 (a few samples of this study predate the infection). Cell type and time point are not known. The CDR3 loop reads CASSLGFTGRGKDNEQFF. The CDR3 coding sequence is TGTGCCAGCAGCCTAGGTTTTACAGGCCGCGGGAAGGACAATGAGCAGTTCTTC.